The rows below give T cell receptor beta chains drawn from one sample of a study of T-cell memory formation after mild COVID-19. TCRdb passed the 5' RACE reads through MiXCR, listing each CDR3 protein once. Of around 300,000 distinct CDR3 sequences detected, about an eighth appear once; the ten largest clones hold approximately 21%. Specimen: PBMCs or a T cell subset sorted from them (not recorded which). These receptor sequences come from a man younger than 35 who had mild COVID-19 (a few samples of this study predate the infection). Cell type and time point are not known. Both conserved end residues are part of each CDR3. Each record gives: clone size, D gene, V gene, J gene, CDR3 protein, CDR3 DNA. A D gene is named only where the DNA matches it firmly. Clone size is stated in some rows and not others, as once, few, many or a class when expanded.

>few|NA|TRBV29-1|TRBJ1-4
CSAVGPGINEKLFF
TGCAGCGCCGTAGGTCCAGGGATCAATGAAAAACTGTTTTTT
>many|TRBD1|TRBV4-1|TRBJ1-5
CASSQARGLQPQHF
TGCGCCAGCAGCCAAGCCAGGGGGCTTCAGCCCCAGCATTTT
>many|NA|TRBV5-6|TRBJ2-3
CASSFGGDTQYF
TGTGCCAGCAGCTTTGGCGGAGATACGCAGTATTTT
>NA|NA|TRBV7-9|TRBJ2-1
CASSSLAYNEQFF
TGTGCCAGCAGCAGTCTTGCCTACAATGAGCAGTTCTTC
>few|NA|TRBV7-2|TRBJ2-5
CASSLEVLRETQYF
TGTGCCAGCAGCTTAGAGGTTCTCAGGGAGACCCAGTACTTC
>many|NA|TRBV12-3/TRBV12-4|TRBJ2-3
CASSLRRSTDTQYF
TGTGCCAGCAGTTTACGACGAAGCACAGATACGCAGTATTTT
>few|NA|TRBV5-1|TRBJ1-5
CASSLAVDQPQHF
TGCGCCAGCAGCTTGGCAGTTGATCAGCCCCAGCATTTT
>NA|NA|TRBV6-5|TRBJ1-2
CASSEFEEGGYTF
TGTGCCAGCAGCGAATTTGAGGAGGGGGGCTACACCTTC
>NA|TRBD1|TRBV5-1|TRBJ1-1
CASTQGGRNTEAFF
TGCGCCAGCACGCAGGGGGGGCGGAACACTGAAGCTTTCTTT
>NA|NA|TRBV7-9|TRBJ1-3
CASSIGGAQGNTIYF
TGTGCCAGCAGCATCGGGGGGGCGCAAGGAAACACCATATATTTT
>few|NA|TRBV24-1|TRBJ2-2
CATSDPGTGELFF
TGTGCCACCAGTGACCCAGGGACCGGGGAGCTGTTTTTT
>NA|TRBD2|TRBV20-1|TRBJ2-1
CSATKSGTSGGLYNEQFF
TGCAGTGCTACCAAATCAGGGACTAGCGGGGGTTTATACAATGAGCAGTTCTTC
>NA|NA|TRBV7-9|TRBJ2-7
CASSQGLAPYEQYF
TGTGCCAGTTCACAGGGACTCGCACCCTACGAGCAGTACTTC
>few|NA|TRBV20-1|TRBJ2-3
CSAGITETKDTQYF
TGCAGTGCTGGGATAACAGAGACTAAAGATACGCAGTATTTT
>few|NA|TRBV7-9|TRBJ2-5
CASSLVRTEETQYF
TGTGCCAGCAGCTTAGTCCGGACAGAAGAGACCCAGTACTTC
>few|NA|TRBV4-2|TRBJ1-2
CASSQSKIHGYTF
TGTGCCAGCAGCCAGTCCAAAATCCATGGCTACACCTTC
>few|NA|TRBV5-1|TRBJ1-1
CASSPDGLNTEAFF
TGCGCCAGCAGCCCGGACGGTCTGAACACTGAAGCTTTCTTT
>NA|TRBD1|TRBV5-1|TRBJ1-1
CASSLTGTGHTEAFF
TGCGCCAGCAGCTTGACCGGGACAGGTCACACTGAAGCTTTCTTT
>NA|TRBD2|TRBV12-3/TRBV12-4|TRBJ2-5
CASRRLAGGGETQYF
TGTGCCAGCAGACGACTAGCGGGTGGAGGGGAGACCCAGTACTTC
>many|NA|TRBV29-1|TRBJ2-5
CSAPEGETQYF
TGCAGCGCCCCAGAGGGGGAGACCCAGTACTTC
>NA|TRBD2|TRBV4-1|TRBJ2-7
CASSQGLRGSSYEQYF
TGCGCCAGCAGCCAAGGATTGCGGGGGAGCTCCTACGAGCAGTACTTC
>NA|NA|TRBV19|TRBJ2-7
CASSIVSGLYEQYF
TGTGCCAGTAGTATTGTATCAGGTCTCTACGAGCAGTACTTC
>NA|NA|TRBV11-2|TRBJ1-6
CASKRWAGSDSPLHF
TGTGCCAGCAAGAGGTGGGCAGGGTCGGACTCACCCCTCCACTTT
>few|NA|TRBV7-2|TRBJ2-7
CASSLFGSVSYEQYF
TGTGCCAGCAGCTTATTCGGCTCCGTGTCCTACGAGCAGTACTTC
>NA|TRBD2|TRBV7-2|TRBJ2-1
CASSLLRGGSYNEQFF
TGTGCCAGCAGCTTACTGCGGGGGGGTTCCTACAATGAGCAGTTCTTC
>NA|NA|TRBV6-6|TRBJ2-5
CASSYTRPYQETQYF
TGTGCCAGCAGTTACACCCGGCCGTACCAAGAGACCCAGTACTTC
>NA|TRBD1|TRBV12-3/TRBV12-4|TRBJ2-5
CASRNSGQGAKTQYF
TGTGCCAGCAGGAACTCGGGACAGGGGGCGAAGACCCAGTACTTC
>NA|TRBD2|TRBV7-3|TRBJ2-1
CASSLGLVRNDEQFF
TGTGCCAGCAGCTTGGGACTAGTGAGGAACGATGAGCAGTTCTTC
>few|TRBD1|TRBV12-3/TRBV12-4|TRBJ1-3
CASSPDRAVGTIYF
TGTGCCAGCAGCCCGGACAGGGCCGTGGGCACCATATATTTT
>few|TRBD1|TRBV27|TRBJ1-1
CASKAYGQGGTEAFF
TGTGCCAGCAAGGCTTACGGACAGGGAGGGACTGAAGCTTTCTTT
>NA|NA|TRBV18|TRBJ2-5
CASGQGQETQYF
TGTGCCAGCGGCCAGGGGCAAGAGACCCAGTACTTC
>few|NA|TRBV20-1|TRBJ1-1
CSGTTGPNTEAFF
TGCAGTGGGACGACAGGCCCGAACACTGAAGCTTTCTTT
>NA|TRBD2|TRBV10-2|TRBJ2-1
CASSAEGLAGSEQFF
TGCGCCAGCAGTGCCGAGGGACTAGCGGGGTCTGAGCAGTTCTTC
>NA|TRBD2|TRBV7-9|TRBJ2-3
CASRAGGRGDTQYF
TGTGCCAGCAGAGCGGGGGGGCGTGGAGATACGCAGTATTTT
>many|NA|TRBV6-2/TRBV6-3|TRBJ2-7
CASGQGYEQYF
TGTGCCAGCGGGCAGGGATACGAGCAGTACTTC
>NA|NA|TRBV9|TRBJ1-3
CARSPTGRENTIYF
TGTGCCAGAAGCCCCACAGGGAGGGAAAACACCATATATTTT
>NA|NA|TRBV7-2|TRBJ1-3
CASSLVVTGGNTIYF
TGTGCCAGCAGCTTAGTAGTGACAGGAGGAAACACCATATATTTT